Sequencing of this T cell receptor beta chain was carried out in a study of CD8 T cells in ankylosing spondylitis. Overall study results and limits: Significant enrichment of disease-linked clones was reported in matched ankylosing spondylitis synovial fluid. CD8+ cells made up the disease-linked clones, which were relatively rare in peripheral blood. Ankylosing spondylitis blood appeared to be characterized by a TCR beta motif of eight highly homologous variants.

This clonotype was observed a few times. Antigen unknown. With 2 bases clipped from V and 7 bases from J, the junction kept 2 bases outside the gene matches. This CDR3 comprises 13 residues. CDR1 is SEHNR, CDR2 FQNEAQ, per germline (reference sequence). TCRdb processed the 5' RACE reads anew with MiXCR; each CDR3 protein has one entry. Of some 800,000 distinct CDR3 sequences in the sample, about 10% were seen once. J is TRBJ2-1 and V is TRBV7-9; 7 nucleotides align to TRBD2. This sequence was found in a male donor with ankylosing spondylitis. The specimen sequenced was blood, either unsorted or a sorted T cell fraction (not recorded which). The CDR3 nucleotides read TGTGCCAGCAGCTTAACTAGCGAAAATGAGCAGTTCTTC. Amino acid sequence: CASSLTSENEQFF. The entire variable domain, with the rest obtained from reference TRBV7-9 and TRBJ2-1, is as follows: DTGVSQNPRHKITKRGQNVTFRCDPISEHNRLYWYRQTLGQGPEFLTYFQNEAQLEKSRLLSDRFSAERPKGSFSTLEIQRTEQGDSAMYLCASSLTSENEQFFGPGTRLTVL.